A single T cell receptor (beta chain) is shown here with its context. Trimming took 1 base from V and 7 from J; bases not matched to a gene: 8. Looked up from germline, CDR1 is MGHRA and CDR2 is YSYEKL. The CDR3 is 16 residues long. The sample belongs to a study of blood T cell repertoires in COVID-19. Whole-study context: In each case, the material was cDNA or gDNA derived from T cells, B-cell-depleted T cells, or PBMCs.

Assay used: immunoSEQ multiplex PCR; TCRdb lists only in-frame clones, some missing. Here the sample spans around 120,000 clones, roughly 90% being singletons. The chain recombines TRBV4-1 with TRBJ1-5; 9 bases line up with TRBD1. The clonotype originates from a man between 50 and 59 years old with active COVID-19. Material for sequencing was peripheral blood. CDR3 coding DNA: TGCGCCAGCAGCCAAGGGGGGGACAGGGAAAAGCAGCCCCAGCATTTT. Amino acid sequence: CASSQGGDREKQPQHF.